Below, 29 T cell receptor beta chains from the same sample are listed, as sequenced in a study of post-analysis software for immune sequencing data. No antigens are known for them. Unique molecular identifiers were carried by the TCR beta cDNA libraries. TCRdb passed the PCR reads through MiXCR, listing each CDR3 protein once. The profile shows about 680,000 distinct CDR3 sequences, approximately 59% of them singletons. Study-level results: Controls had lower frequencies than patients of a few TRBV segments, which included TRBV5-6, TRBV5-1 and TRBV20-1.

The specimen sequenced was blood. Receptors originate from a girl aged 2 to 9 with multiple sclerosis.

The J gene is TRBJ2-3, the V gene TRBV3-1, with 13 nucleotides matching TRBD2. This CDR3 region has 16 residues. V shed 1 base, J shed 8 bases, and the junction held 6 bases outside the gene matches. CDR1 is LGHDT, CDR2 YNNKEL, per germline (reference sequence). DNA of the CDR3: TGTGCCAGCAGCCAAGGACTAGCGGGGGGACCGATTACGCAGTATTTT. The encoded protein is CASSQGLAGGPITQYF.

V is TRBV5-1 and J is TRBJ2-1; 8 bases align to TRBD1. The CDR3 runs 15 residues. The V gene end was trimmed by 4 bases and the J gene end by 4 bases; junction bases not matched to a gene: 7. CDR1 and CDR2 (germline): SGHRS, YFSETQ. The CDR3 protein is CASSDPRQGYNEQFF. The CDR3 DNA is TGCGCCAGCAGCGATCCTCGACAGGGGTACAATGAGCAGTTCTTC.

This clonotype was seen a few times. The chain uses TRBV2 and TRBJ1-1, with D hard to call. The CDR3 length is 14 residues. Germline V gene lookup returns CDR1 SNHLY and CDR2 FYNNEI. V was clipped by 4 bases and J by 1 base, with 10 bases between them. CDR3 region: CASSVFEGNTEAFF. CDR3 in DNA: TGTGCCAGCAGTGTCTTTGAAGGGAACACTGAAGCTTTCTTT.

Here the CDR3 reads CSVEGGIAADTQYF. CDR3 bases: TGCAGCGTTGAGGGGGGGATAGCGGCCGATACGCAGTATTTT. V and J are TRBV29-1 and TRBJ2-3, with 7 bases lining up with TRBD2. CDR1 SQVTM and CDR2 ANQGSEA come from the germline V gene. The CDR3 contains 14 residues. Trimming removed 3 bases from V and 6 bases from J; junction bases left unmatched: 9.

This clonotype was counted between two and nine times. V gene TRBV6-2 or TRBV6-3 combines with J gene TRBJ2-3; weak D call: TRBD2 (6 bases). The V and J ends lost 5 bases and 2 bases respectively, with 23 bases between them. CDR1 is MNHEY and CDR2 is SVGEGT in the germline V gene. The CDR3 totals 18 residues. Written as DNA, the CDR3 is TGTGCCAGCAGTCTTACGTTAAGGGAGGCCCTTTACACAGATACGCAGTATTTT. It encodes CASSLTLREALYTDTQYF.

This clonotype was counted only a few times. This sequence joins TRBV29-1 and TRBJ2-1; 8 bases are a match to TRBD2. Germline CDR1 and CDR2: SQVTM and ANQGSEA. The V segment lost 3 bases and the J segment 9 bases; nucleotides outside the gene matches: 10. This CDR3 region has 14 residues. This CDR3 is CSVEPAGVVGEQFF. The CDR3 region has the DNA TGCAGCGTTGAGCCAGCGGGAGTTGTGGGTGAGCAGTTCTTC.

This rearrangement joins TRBV5-1 to TRBJ2-7, with D maybe TRBD2 (5 bases). The CDR3 covers 15 residues. Trimming removed 0 bases at V and 0 bases at J, with 10 bases between. Germline V gene sequence: CDR1 SGHRS, CDR2 YFSETQ. The CDR3, as DNA: TGCGCCAGCAGCTTGGCGACGGGATTCTCCTACGAGCAGTACTTC. It codes for CASSLATGFSYEQYF.

This chain connects TRBV20-1 to TRBJ2-1; 9 bases line up with TRBD1. V was pared by 5 bases and J by 8 bases, with 13 bases of the junction left unmatched. This CDR3 has 15 amino acids. Germline CDR1 and CDR2: DFQATT and SNEGSKA (reference sequence). CDR3 region: CSAPHRGLRFHEQFF. The DNA for the CDR3 is TGCAGTGCTCCACACAGGGGGCTAAGATTTCATGAGCAGTTCTTC.

This clonotype was picked up a small number of times. This sequence joins TRBV20-1 and TRBJ1-1; TRBD1 aligns across 9 bases. Germline V gene data show CDR1 as DFQATT and CDR2 as SNEGSKA (reference sequence). Trimming took 2 bases from V and 0 from J; bases not matched to a gene: 19. The CDR3 sequence is 20 residues long. The CDR3 nucleotides read TGCAGTGCTAGATCCCTGACCTCGGGACAGGGTGAAAGGATGAACACTGAAGCTTTCTTT. Translating it yields CSARSLTSGQGERMNTEAFF.

This clonotype has a single count. The V call is TRBV7-2, the J call TRBJ2-3; TRBD2 matches at 10 bases. With 4 bases clipped from V and 7 bases from J, the junction kept 5 bases outside the gene matches. Germline CDR1 reads SGHTA; CDR2 reads FQGNSA. CDR3 length equals 14 residues. In nucleotides, the CDR3 is TGTGCCAGCAGCTCTCGGACTAGCGGTAATACGCAGTATTTT. Its translation: CASSSRTSGNTQYF.

The chain has TRBV20-1 and TRBJ2-7; 9 positions agree with TRBD2. Germline-derived CDR1 and CDR2 are DFQATT and SNEGSKA (reference sequence). V shed 5 bases and J 3 bases; nucleotides not matched to a gene: 11. CDR3 size: 15 residues. CDR3 protein: CSAVSGSPEGYEQYF. For the CDR3, the DNA is TGCAGTGCTGTTAGCGGGAGTCCGGAGGGCTACGAGCAGTACTTC.

This CDR3 is CASSYRTGGLDTQYF. The CDR3 DNA is TGTGCCAGCAGCTACCGGACAGGGGGCTTAGATACGCAGTATTTT. This rearrangement joins TRBV7-2 to TRBJ2-3, with TRBD1 matching over 11 bases. Germline CDR1 is SGHTA and CDR2 is FQGNSA. The CDR3 extends over 15 amino acids. V shed 4 bases, J shed 5 bases, and the junction held 5 bases outside the gene matches.

The sample holds a few counts of this clonotype. The chain employs TRBV9 and TRBJ2-1; 7 positions match TRBD1. Trimming at V came to 0 bases and at J to 6 bases, leaving 12 bases not matched to a gene. The CDR3 is 17 residues long. Germline V gene data show CDR1 as SGDLS and CDR2 as YYNGEE. This CDR3 reads CASSVAGAQGVSNEQFF. CDR3 DNA: TGTGCCAGCAGCGTAGCTGGGGCGCAGGGGGTCTCCAATGAGCAGTTCTTC.

V gene TRBV5-5 combines with J gene TRBJ2-3; D is unclear. V was shortened by 4 bases and J by 0 bases, with 9 bases between the two germline ends. Germline V lookup: CDR1 SGHKS, CDR2 YYEKEE (reference sequence). The length of the CDR3 is 14 residues. CDR3 coding DNA: TGTGCCAGCAGCACGGCGGTTAGCACAGATACGCAGTATTTT. Its translation: CASSTAVSTDTQYF.

The chain links TRBV5-1 to TRBJ2-1; 9 positions agree with TRBD2. The CDR3 covers 16 residues. Looked up from germline, CDR1 is SGHRS and CDR2 is YFSETQ. J gave up 5 bases and V 6 bases, and 12 bases lay outside the gene matches. CDR3 protein: CASNFPSGLANNEQFF. CDR3 sequence (DNA): TGCGCCAGCAACTTTCCGTCGGGACTAGCCAACAATGAGCAGTTCTTC.

This clonotype came up once. J is TRBJ2-6 and V is TRBV7-2, with D perhaps being TRBD1 or TRBD2 (5 bases each). The CDR3 is 16 residues long. Trimming took 1 base from V and 4 from J, leaving 11 bases between them. Germline values: CDR1 SGHTA, CDR2 FQGNSA. The CDR3 sequence is CASSLDGTPGANVLTF. The CDR3 DNA is TGTGCCAGCAGCTTAGATGGGACCCCCGGGGCCAACGTCCTGACTTTC.

V gene TRBV9 combines with J gene TRBJ2-3, with a weak D call TRBD2 (6 bases). The CDR3 runs 18 residues. Trimming left V 4 bases short and J 6 bases short, with 27 bases between. CDR1 and CDR2 from the germline V gene are SGDLS and YYNGEE. The CDR3 spells CASSPPRRDSKTPDTQYF. CDR3 nucleotide sequence: TGTGCCAGCAGCCCGCCTCGCCGGGACTCTAAAACCCCCGATACGCAGTATTTT.

The chain carries TRBV10-3 and TRBJ2-1; D not certain. The CDR3 contains 12 residues. Germline CDR1 is ENHRY and CDR2 is SYGVKD. V was shortened by 4 bases and J by 8 bases, with 9 bases between the two germline ends. The CDR3 bases are TGTGCCATCAGTGGAGAAGGCGATGAGCAGTTCTTC. It specifies CAISGEGDEQFF.

This clonotype showed up just a few times. The chain joins TRBV20-1 to TRBJ2-3, with 9 bases identical to TRBD2. From germline, CDR1 is DFQATT and CDR2 SNEGSKA (reference sequence). V shed 5 bases and J 2 bases; nucleotides not matched to a gene: 5. The CDR3 is 14 amino acids. The CDR3 DNA sequence: TGCAGTGCTTCCTTAGCGGGAGCCACAGATACGCAGTATTTT. Its protein is CSASLAGATDTQYF.

The V call is TRBV11-1, the J call TRBJ2-5, with a tentative D call TRBD2 (5 bases). Germline CDR1 is SGHAT and CDR2 is FQDESV (reference sequence). This CDR3 has 16 residues. Trimming left V 2 bases short and J 11 bases short, with 24 bases between. The CDR3 region has the DNA TGTGCCAGCAGCTTAAGAAAGGACCCAACTAGGGATGAGCAGTACTTC. Encoded protein: CASSLRKDPTRDEQYF.

This chain links TRBV20-1 with TRBJ2-7; 7 bases align to TRBD1. Germline V CDR1 and CDR2: DFQATT, SNEGSKA (reference sequence). V lost 6 bases, J lost 1 base, and 6 bases stayed unmatched. CDR3 length: 13 amino acids. CDR3 sequence: CSAQGQWSYEQYF. Written as DNA, the CDR3 is TGCAGTGCCCAGGGACAGTGGTCCTACGAGCAGTACTTC.

The CDR3 nucleotides read TGCAGTGCTGGCCAACCCCGGACCGGGAGGGCCAGCACAGATACGCAGTATTTT. Its translation is CSAGQPRTGRASTDTQYF. The rearrangement joins TRBV20-1 to TRBJ2-3, with TRBD2 matching 8 bases. This CDR3 region has 18 residues. V lost 5 bases to trimming and J lost 0 bases; unmatched junction nucleotides: 16. Per germline, CDR1 DFQATT and CDR2 SNEGSKA (reference sequence).

The gene calls are TRBV20-1 and TRBJ2-1, with 7 bases lining up with TRBD2. With V trimmed by 0 bases and J by 7 bases, 15 bases remained unmatched. The CDR3 sequence is 17 residues long. CDR1 is DFQATT, CDR2 SNEGSKA, per germline (reference sequence). The CDR3 region is CSARDRRRSGTPNEQFF. CDR3 sequence (DNA): TGCAGTGCTAGAGATCGGCGGCGGAGCGGGACCCCTAATGAGCAGTTCTTC.

This chain links TRBV29-1 with TRBJ1-2; D is undetermined. V lost 0 bases to trimming and J lost 4 bases, with 12 bases between them. This CDR3 spans 14 amino acids. In germline, CDR1 is SQVTM, CDR2 ANQGSEA. The CDR3 DNA is TGCAGCGTTGAAGATAAGGCTACCCTCTATGGCTACACCTTC. Amino acids: CSVEDKATLYGYTF.

This clonotype was counted between two and nine times. The chain uses TRBV5-1 and TRBJ2-5; 11 nucleotides line up with TRBD2. The CDR3 sequence is 15 residues long. CDR1 and CDR2 from the germline V gene are SGHRS and YFSETQ. Losses at the gene ends were 4 bases for V and 5 bases for J; bases not matched to a gene: 7. CDR3 in DNA: TGCGCCAGCAGCGCGGGACTAGCGGTCGGGGAGACCCAGTACTTC. It is translated as CASSAGLAVGETQYF.

The chain has TRBV20-1 and TRBJ2-1, with a weak D call TRBD2 (7 bases). Germline V gene sequence: CDR1 DFQATT, CDR2 SNEGSKA (reference sequence). This CDR3 region has 15 residues. Trimming cost V 0 bases and J 7 bases, with 16 bases left between them. The CDR3 DNA reads as TGCAGTGCTAGAGATCCGGGGGGCGTAATGAATGAGCAGTTCTTC. Residues: CSARDPGGVMNEQFF.

V is TRBV10-3 and J is TRBJ2-1; TRBD2 matches at 10 bases. J gave up 5 bases and V 2 bases, and 9 bases lay outside the gene matches. The germline gives CDR1 ENHRY, CDR2 SYGVKD. The CDR3 has 17 residues. In nucleotides, the CDR3 is TGTGCCATCAGTGAGGTAGCGGGGGGCGCCCCCGACAATGAGCAGTTCTTC. Encoded protein: CAISEVAGGAPDNEQFF.

This clonotype turned up a few times. The V gene is TRBV29-1, the J gene TRBJ2-3, with D possibly being TRBD2 (5 bases). The V gene lost 5 bases and the J gene lost 4 bases, with 16 bases spanning the gap. CDR1 is SQVTM and CDR2 is ANQGSEA in the germline V gene. The CDR3 has 14 residues. CDR3 amino acids: CSVWKSGKADTQYF. CDR3 nucleotide sequence: TGCAGCGTTTGGAAGAGCGGCAAGGCAGATACGCAGTATTTT.

This clonotype turned up a few times. The genes are TRBV10-3 and TRBJ1-4; the match to TRBD1 covers 7 bases. CDR1 is ENHRY and CDR2 is SYGVKD in the germline V gene. V trimming: 6 bases; J trimming: 7 bases; junction bases outside the gene matches: 8. CDR3 length: 14 residues. The CDR3 DNA reads as TGTGCCATCAGCAAAGGACAGGAGGGTGAAAAACTGTTTTTT. It yields the protein CAISKGQEGEKLFF.